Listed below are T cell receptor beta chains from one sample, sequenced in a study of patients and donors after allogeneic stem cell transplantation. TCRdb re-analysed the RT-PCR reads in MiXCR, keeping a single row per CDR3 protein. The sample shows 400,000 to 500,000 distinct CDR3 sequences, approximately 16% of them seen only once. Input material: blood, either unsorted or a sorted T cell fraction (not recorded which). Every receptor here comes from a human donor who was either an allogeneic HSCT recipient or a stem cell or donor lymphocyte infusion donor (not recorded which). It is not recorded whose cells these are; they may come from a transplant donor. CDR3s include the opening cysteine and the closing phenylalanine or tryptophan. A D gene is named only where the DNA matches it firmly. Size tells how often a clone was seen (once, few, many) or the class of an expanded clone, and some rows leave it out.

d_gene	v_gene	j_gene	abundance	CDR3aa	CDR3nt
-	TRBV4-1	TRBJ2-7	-	CASSQGLPAYEQYF	TGCGCCAGCAGCCAAGGCCTGCCGGCCTACGAGCAGTACTTC
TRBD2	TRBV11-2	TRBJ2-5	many	CASSLGLAGGETQYF	TGTGCCAGCAGTTTAGGGCTAGCGGGGGGTGAGACCCAGTACTTC
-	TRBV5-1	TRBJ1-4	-	CASSSGGLGEKLFF	TGCGCCAGCAGCTCCGGGGGCCTCGGGGAAAAACTGTTTTTT
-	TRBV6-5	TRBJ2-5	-	CASSYSMPHGETQYF	TGTGCCAGCAGTTACTCGATGCCCCACGGGGAGACCCAGTACTTC
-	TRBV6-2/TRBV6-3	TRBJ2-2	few	CASITPGVNTGELFF	TGTGCCAGCATCACGCCGGGGGTTAACACCGGGGAGCTGTTTTTT
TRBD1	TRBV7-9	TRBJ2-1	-	CASSPSDRVYGNEQFF	TGTGCCAGCAGCCCCTCGGACAGGGTCTATGGCAATGAGCAGTTCTTC
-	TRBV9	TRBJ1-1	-	CASSDRVGAAFF	TGTGCCAGCAGCGACCGCGTAGGAGCAGCTTTCTTT
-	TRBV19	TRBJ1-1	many	CASYLNTEAFF	TGTGCCAGTTACCTGAACACTGAAGCTTTCTTT
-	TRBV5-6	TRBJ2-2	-	CASTPRAEFTNTGELFF	TGTGCCAGCACCCCCAGGGCGGAATTTACGAACACCGGGGAGCTGTTTTTT
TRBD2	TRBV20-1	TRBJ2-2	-	CSAMTSGGTTGELFF	TGCAGTGCTATGACTAGCGGGGGGACGACCGGGGAGCTGTTTTTT
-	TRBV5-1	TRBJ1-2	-	CASSLERGNYYGYTF	TGCGCCAGCAGCTTGGAACGGGGCAATTACTATGGCTACACCTTC
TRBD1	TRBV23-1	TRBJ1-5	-	CARSWTGPRGGNQPQHF	TGCGCCAGATCCTGGACAGGGCCAAGGGGTGGCAATCAGCCCCAGCATTTT
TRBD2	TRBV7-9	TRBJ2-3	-	CASSPTSGIGTDTQYF	TGTGCCAGCAGCCCGACTAGCGGGATAGGCACAGATACGCAGTATTTT
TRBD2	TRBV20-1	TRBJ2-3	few	CSALRLAASTDTQYF	TGCAGTGCTCTGCGACTAGCGGCTAGCACAGATACGCAGTATTTT
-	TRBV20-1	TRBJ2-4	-	CSATSLENIQYF	TGCAGTGCTACTTCGCTCGAAAACATTCAGTACTTC
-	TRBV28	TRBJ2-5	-	CASTPLASGLETQYF	TGTGCCAGCACTCCCCTGGCCTCGGGACTCGAGACCCAGTACTTC
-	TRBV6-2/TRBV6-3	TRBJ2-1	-	CASSPRRVPSYNEQFF	TGTGCCAGCAGTCCCCGGCGGGTCCCCTCCTACAATGAGCAGTTCTTC
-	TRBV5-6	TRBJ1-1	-	CASSLAGGRGTEAFF	TGTGCCAGCAGCTTGGCCGGGGGTCGGGGAACTGAAGCTTTCTTT
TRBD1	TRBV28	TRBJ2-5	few	CASFPRDRAFETQYF	TGTGCCAGCTTTCCCCGGGACAGGGCTTTCGAGACCCAGTACTTC
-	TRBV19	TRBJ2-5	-	CASSTQGETQYF	TGTGCCAGTAGTACCCAAGGGGAGACCCAGTACTTC